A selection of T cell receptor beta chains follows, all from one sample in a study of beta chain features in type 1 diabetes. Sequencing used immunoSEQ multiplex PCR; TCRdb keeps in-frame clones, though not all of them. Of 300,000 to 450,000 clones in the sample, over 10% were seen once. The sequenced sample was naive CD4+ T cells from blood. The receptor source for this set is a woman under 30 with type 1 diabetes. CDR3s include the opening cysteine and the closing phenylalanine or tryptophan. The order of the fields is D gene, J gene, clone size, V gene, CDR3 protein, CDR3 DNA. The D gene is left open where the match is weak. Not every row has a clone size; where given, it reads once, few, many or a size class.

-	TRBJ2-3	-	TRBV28	CASRAFTDTQYF	TGTGCCAGCAGGGCCTTCACAGATACGCAGTATTTT
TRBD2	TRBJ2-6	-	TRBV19	CASSVLAGAGANVLTF	TGTGCCAGTAGTGTCCTAGCGGGAGCTGGGGCCAACGTCCTGACTTTC
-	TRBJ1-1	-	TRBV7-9	CASSLDSNTEAFF	TGTGCCAGCAGCTTAGACAGCAACACTGAAGCTTTCTTT
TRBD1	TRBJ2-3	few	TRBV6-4	CASSGQGRAQYF	TGTGCCAGCAGCGGACAGGGAAGGGCACAGTATTTT
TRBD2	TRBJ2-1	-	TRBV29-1	CSVERLAANNEQFF	TGCAGCGTTGAGAGGCTAGCGGCAAACAATGAGCAGTTCTTC
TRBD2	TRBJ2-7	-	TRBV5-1	CASSLSLAGASEQYF	TGCGCCAGCAGCTTGTCCCTAGCGGGAGCGAGCGAGCAGTACTTC
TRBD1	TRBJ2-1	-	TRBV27	CASRGQGDEQFF	TGTGCCAGCAGGGGACAGGGGGATGAGCAGTTCTTC
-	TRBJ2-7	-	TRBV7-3	CASSSQPEGSGEQYF	TGTGCCAGCAGCTCTCAGCCTGAAGGTTCAGGCGAGCAGTACTTC
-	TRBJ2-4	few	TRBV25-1	CASSDGGKNIQYF	TGTGCCAGCAGTGATGGCGGTAAAAACATTCAGTACTTC
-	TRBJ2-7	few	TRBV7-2	CASSPPLAYPRYF	TGTGCCAGCAGCCCGCCTCTAGCGTATCCGCGGTACTTC
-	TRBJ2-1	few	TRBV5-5	CASSLGDLASEQFF	TGTGCCAGCAGCTTGGGGGATCTAGCGAGTGAGCAGTTCTTC
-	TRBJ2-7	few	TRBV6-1	CATDRSLYEQYF	TGTGCCACCGACAGGTCCCTGTACGAGCAGTACTTC
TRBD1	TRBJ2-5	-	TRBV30	CAGRDRGIETQYF	TGTGCCGGCCGGGACAGGGGGATAGAGACCCAGTACTTC
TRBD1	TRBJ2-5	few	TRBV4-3	CASSPRRDRETQYF	TGCGCCAGCAGCCCCCGCCGGGACAGGGAGACCCAGTACTTC
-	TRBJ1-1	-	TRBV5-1	CASSLRTGGNTEAFF	TGCGCCAGCAGCCTCCGAACCGGGGGGAACACTGAAGCTTTCTTT
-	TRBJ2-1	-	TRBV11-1	CASSLADSEQFF	TGTGCCAGCAGCTTAGCCGACAGTGAGCAGTTCTTC
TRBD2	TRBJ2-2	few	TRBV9	CASREREGIGELFF	TGTGCCAGCAGGGAGCGGGAGGGAATCGGGGAGCTGTTTTTT
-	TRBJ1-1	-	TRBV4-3	CASSHPGNPEAFF	TGCGCCAGCAGCCACCCGGGGAATCCTGAAGCTTTCTTT
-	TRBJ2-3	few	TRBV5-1	CASSSFTDTQYF	TGCGCCAGCAGCTCGTTCACAGATACGCAGTATTTT
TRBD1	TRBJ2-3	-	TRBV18	CASKRRGQNTDTQYF	TGTGCCAGCAAGAGACGGGGACAGAACACAGATACGCAGTATTTT
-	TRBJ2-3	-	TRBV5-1	CASTGTATDTQYF	TGCGCCAGCACGGGAACCGCCACAGATACGCAGTATTTT
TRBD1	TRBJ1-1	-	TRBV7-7	CASSSQDREGTEAFF	TGTGCCAGCAGCTCTCAGGACAGGGAAGGCACTGAAGCTTTCTTT
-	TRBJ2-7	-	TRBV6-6	CASSSDTVSYEQYF	TGTGCCAGCAGTTCCGACACCGTATCCTACGAGCAGTACTTC
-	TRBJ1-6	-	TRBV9	CASSVGRAQSPLHF	TGTGCCAGCAGCGTGGGCAGGGCTCAGTCACCCCTCCACTTT
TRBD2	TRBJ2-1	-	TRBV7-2	CASSRSTSGSYNEQFF	TGTGCCAGCAGCCGATCTACTAGCGGGAGCTACAATGAGCAGTTCTTC
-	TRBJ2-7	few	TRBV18	CASSEADYEQYF	TGTGCCAGCTCAGAGGCCGACTACGAGCAGTACTTC
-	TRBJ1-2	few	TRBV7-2	CASSLVYRANYGYTF	TGTGCCAGCAGCTTAGTCTACAGAGCTAACTATGGCTACACCTTC
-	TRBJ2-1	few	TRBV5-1	CASSPRTGSGNEQFF	TGCGCCAGCAGCCCAAGGACCGGGAGCGGCAATGAGCAGTTCTTC
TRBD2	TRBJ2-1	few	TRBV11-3	CASSSEIGTSGYNEQFF	TGTGCCAGCAGCTCAGAAATTGGGACTAGCGGATACAATGAGCAGTTCTTC
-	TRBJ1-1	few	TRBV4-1	CASSQVGAAFF	TGCGCCAGCAGCCAAGTGGGGGCGGCTTTCTTT
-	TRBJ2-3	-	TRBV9	CASSSTPGGHRPTDTQYF	TGTGCCAGCAGCTCCACACCGGGGGGACACCGACCCACAGATACGCAGTATTTT
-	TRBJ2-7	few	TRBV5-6	CASSLRRDRPAYEQYF	TGTGCCAGCAGCTTGCGGAGGGACAGACCTGCCTACGAGCAGTACTTC
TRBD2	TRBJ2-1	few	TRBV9	CASSATGTSGHNEQFF	TGTGCCAGCAGCGCGACCGGGACTAGCGGCCACAATGAGCAGTTCTTC
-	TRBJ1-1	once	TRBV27	CASSLGENTEAFF	TGTGCCAGCAGTTTGGGAGAGAACACTGAAGCTTTCTTT
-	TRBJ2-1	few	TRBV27	CASRPPGFNEQFF	TGTGCCAGCCGGCCGCCGGGTTTCAATGAGCAGTTCTTC
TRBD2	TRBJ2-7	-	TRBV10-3	CAISESPSGSSYEQYF	TGTGCCATCAGTGAGTCTCCTAGCGGGAGCTCCTACGAGCAGTACTTC
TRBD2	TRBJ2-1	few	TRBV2	CASTATPGLAANEQFF	TGTGCCAGCACCGCCACTCCGGGACTAGCGGCCAATGAGCAGTTCTTC
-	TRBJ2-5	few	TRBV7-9	CASSLGRTIADETQYF	TGTGCCAGCAGCTTAGGCCGGACCATAGCGGATGAGACCCAGTACTTC
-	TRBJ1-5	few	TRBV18	CASSRAAGGFWPQHF	TGTGCCAGCTCCCGTGCCGCGGGTGGCTTCTGGCCCCAGCATTTT
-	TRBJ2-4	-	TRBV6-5	CASSYTGGVTKNIQYF	TGTGCCAGCAGCTACACAGGGGGGGTTACCAAAAACATTCAGTACTTC
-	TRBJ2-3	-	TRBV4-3	CASSQDGLGTQYF	TGCGCCAGCAGCCAAGATGGGCTGGGTACGCAGTATTTT
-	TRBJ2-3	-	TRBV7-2	CASSQEGLTDTQYF	TGTGCCAGCAGCCAGGAGGGCCTTACAGATACGCAGTATTTT
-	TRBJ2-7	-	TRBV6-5	CASSYGGGGSYEQYF	TGTGCCAGCAGTTACGGGGGCGGGGGATCCTACGAGCAGTACTTC
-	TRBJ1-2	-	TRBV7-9	CASGPPTPSNYGYTF	TGTGCCAGCGGTCCCCCAACTCCAAGTAACTATGGCTACACCTTC
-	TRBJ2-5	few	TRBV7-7	CASSQDTVWTQYF	TGTGCCAGCAGCCAGGACACCGTATGGACCCAGTACTTC
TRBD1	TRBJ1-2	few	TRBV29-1	CSVGGGQGDGYTF	TGCAGCGTTGGGGGGGGACAGGGGGATGGCTACACCTTC
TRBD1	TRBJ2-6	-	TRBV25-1	CASSERTGLSGANVLTF	TGTGCCAGCAGTGAACGGACAGGACTCTCTGGGGCCAACGTCCTGACTTTC
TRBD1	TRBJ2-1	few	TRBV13	CASSLDPGQGPPYNEQFF	TGTGCCAGCAGCTTAGATCCGGGACAGGGCCCTCCCTACAATGAGCAGTTCTTC
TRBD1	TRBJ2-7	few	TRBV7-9	CASSSGDRGPEQYF	TGTGCCAGCAGTTCAGGGGACAGGGGGCCTGAGCAGTACTTC
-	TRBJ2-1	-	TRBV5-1	CASSTTTSSYNEQFF	TGCGCCAGCAGCACTACCACTAGCTCCTACAATGAGCAGTTCTTC